Sequencing of this T cell receptor (beta chain) was carried out in a study of cytomegalovirus exposure and HLA in healthy donors (TCRdb year 2017). Some background on the complete study: In an earlier analysis of about 560 of the donors, 276 Gb of sequence data and approximately 120 million unique TCR beta sequences from 150 million to 200 million T cells were reported. Among 350 to 400 genotyped donors of the cohort, an average of 235,054 unique TCR beta nucleotide sequences were sequenced per donor, around a sixth of them non-productive. The number of typed donors differed by locus: roughly 629-640 for A, B, C, DRB1 and DQB1; approximately 520 for DQA1; 606 for DPA1; and about 450 for DPB1. In an earlier analysis of several hundred of the donors, high-throughput TCR beta sequencing was used to judge whether each TCR beta V gene segment behaved as functional or pseudogenic. Among the approximately 400 genotyped donors, around 81% belonged to the genetic ancestry cluster associated with self-reported Caucasian donors. The study aimed to test whether cataloging public T cell receptors could reveal signatures of past pathogen exposure. To predict cytomegalovirus infection status, the study combined high-throughput TCR immunosequencing, statistical association of individual TCRs with disease status, and machine learning. A separate validation cohort of approximately 120 different subjects was used in addition to the 666-subject first cohort. HLA typing included class I and class II loci at four-digit resolution. Donor age, sex, ethnicity and CMV serostatus were compiled alongside the repertoire data. In the later analysis, no new phenotypic data were used to find candidate immune exposures; instead, reliance was placed on TCR beta sequences and their occurrence across donors. A later genetic analysis used genome-wide SNP genotypes for about 65% of the roughly 670 donors, treating that subset as a discovery cohort. All discovery cohort repertoires had been generated using a single sequencing platform. Around 330 gigabases of sequencing data and 70 million to 95 million unique TCR sequences made up an early release that covered nearly 650 HLA-typed donors. The T cell repertoires of 666 subjects were profiled by immunosequencing and related to cytomegalovirus serostatus. Roughly 5 DR-DQ haplotypes were handled as single units for association and clustering because linkage in the cohort was strong. To study patterns of TCR occurrence, a later analysis re-analyzed previously published TCR beta repertoires from more than 550 donors and added high-resolution HLA genotyping.

In total, fewer than 750 healthy bone marrow donors made up the cohort. At the time of sampling, every cohort member was nominally healthy, though immune exposures that went unrecorded were likely present. The donor tested CMV seropositive and was one of the 289 seropositive cohort members. A peripheral blood sample was provided by each donor, and peripheral blood mononuclear cells were used for TCR beta sequencing. Genomic DNA extraction from the blood cell samples was performed with the Qiagen DNeasy Blood Extraction Kit. Based on the germline V gene (reference sequence), the CDR1 and CDR2 sequences are LNHDA and SQIVND. The CDR3 goes from the cysteine to the phenylalanine over 16 residues. Of all the DNA, just the CDR3 is kept, 48 bases in frame from base 1. V is cut back by 4 bases and J by 2 bases, with 1 base in the junction unmatched. Library prep was done by the immunoSEQ multiplex PCR assay. A mixture of 60 forward primers for TCR Vbeta segments and 13 reverse primers for TCR Jbeta segments was used in the multiplex PCR. The CDR3 region of rearranged TCR beta genes was amplified from genomic DNA by a multiplex PCR assay. The amplified TCR beta libraries were sequenced on the Illumina HiSeq System as 87-base-pair reads. The source study handled its data this way. Across the 670 or so repertoires, a later analysis counted 75 million to 90 million unique TCR beta chains, around 11 million of which were shared by at least two donors. To remove PCR and sequencing errors, raw reads were error-corrected and collapsed into unique sequences using a nearest-neighbor algorithm that merged closely related sequences. CDR3 sequences were aligned to IMGT reference sequences to assign V, D and J gene segments. For a sequence to be retained, a match of at least six nucleotides to both a V gene segment and a J gene segment was required. A rearrangement was called productive if the CDR3 had no stop codons and remained in frame with V and J, and every other rearrangement was called non-productive. CDR3 was defined by IMGT convention, running from the second conserved V-encoded cysteine to the conserved J-encoded phenylalanine. The earlier analysis of around 640 of the donors excluded sequences that lacked an unambiguous match to a single V gene segment. An earlier analysis of about 600 of the donors called V segments functional above 56.7% productive rearrangements and segregating when the between-donor standard deviation exceeded 5%. A statistical classification framework was built for diagnosing cytomegalovirus status from the catalog of TCR beta chain sequences. V and J gene assignment, in a later analysis, came from comparing TCR nucleotide sequences with IMGT/GENE-DB human TR gene sequences. A later analysis assigned CDR3 sequences and most-parsimonious VDJ recombination scenarios with the TCRdist pipeline. In a later analysis, each TCR beta chain was defined by its CDR3 amino acid sequence together with its V-gene family, and reads without a unique V-gene family were excluded. To address suspected cross-contamination and a sequencing artifact, a later analysis removed a few hundred highly shared, low-generation-probability nucleotide sequences. In a later analysis, a clonal expansion index was calculated for each public chain from normalized within-repertoire ranks of inferred template counts. A later analysis computed generation probabilities with a VDJ recombination model fitted to out-of-frame rearrangements, and checked the results against IGoR. A later analysis scored TCR-TCR, TCR-HLA and TCR-CMV co-occurrence with hypergeometric tests, applying a repertoire-size bias correction to TCR pairs. In a later analysis, false discovery rates were estimated by permuting HLA or CMV assignments 20 times. In a later analysis, co-occurring TCRs were grouped using DBSCAN, with TCRdist sequence similarity added in when clustering inside HLA-allele-positive subsets. Co-occurrence clustering excluded repertoires with fewer than 30,000 or more than 120,000 public chains, plus five with anomalous nucleotide sharing. The table was pulled from immuneACCESS by TCRdb, which kept in-frame rearrangements only. Such tables lose some clones; where checked, under half of the loss comes from unresolved V genes, and the rest has no known cause. V and J calls plus clone size are reproduced from that table; the DNA served to infer D and trimming. Across this sample there are 180,000 or so clones, with 65% to 85% seen only once. The ten most abundant clones make up around 1.4% of the sample.

In the case of this clone: Its specific antigen is unknown. Nothing much larger sits one base from this clone, and base qualities are not available.

Here is what the overall study found, with its caveats: According to the authors, the approach could potentially be generalized to other disease states and immunological phenotypes. Several of the top co-occurrence clusters appeared to be linked to parvovirus B19, influenza, CMV and Epstein-Barr virus, according to a later analysis. A later genetic analysis reported fewer N-insertions in productive TCRs among donors in an Asian-associated ancestry cluster than the roughly 690-donor mean. An association between a missense DCLRE1C variant and V-gene and J-gene trimming of TCR beta chains was found in a later genetic analysis and replicated in an independent cohort. A later analysis found that HLA-associated TCR beta chains were more clonally expanded and had lower generation probabilities than equally common non-associated chains. Strong co-occurrence of HLA alleles, especially DR and DQ, made assigning TCR associations to individual alleles difficult. In a later analysis, 15,000 to 20,000 TCR beta sequences were associated with specific HLA alleles at a false discovery rate of 0.05. A cluster of highly shared sequence variants was judged likely to represent a technical artifact of the sequencing pipeline. Because HLA typing was missing for some donors at each locus, association tests included only the typed subset. Presence/absence analyses assumed roughly uniform sequencing depth across donors, an assumption that may not hold. According to a later analysis, most CMV-associated TCR beta chains appeared to be HLA-restricted, and the HLA associations seemed to be driven largely by CMV exposure. In a later analysis, the rate of TCR association differed among HLA loci, with DRB1 alleles having the most associated TCRs and HLA-C alleles having the fewest. Because counts were too low, around 17 rarely observed V segments, including chromosome 9 orphons, were left out of the earlier analysis of 587 of the donors. The classifier was reported to diagnose cytomegalovirus status with high specificity and sensitivity in both the original and validation cohorts. Across donors, most TCR sequences were observed very rarely, whereas some public TCRs were present in many individuals. A further reported finding was that TCR beta sequences accurately predicted the HLA-A and HLA-B alleles for most subjects in the first cohort. The study gave a list of 150 to 200 TCR beta chains associated with cytomegalovirus. For the cohort, immune exposure information was limited to CMV serostatus. Some IMGT-functional V segments, including TRBV6-2 and TRBV6-3, could not be distinguished by the 87-base-pair reads and were therefore excluded. In an earlier analysis of 587 of the donors, most TCR beta V segments appeared in productive rearrangements about 90% or about 30% of the time, broadly matching IMGT annotations. In this cohort, only TCR beta chains were sequenced, and detectable features were limited by the absence of alpha or paired-chain data. Three of the identified cytomegalovirus-associated TCR beta chains were confirmed in vitro to be specific for cytomegalovirus antigens. Linkage disequilibrium might explain the correlated functional status among segregating V segments, but an unknown experimental factor could not be excluded.

This receptor chain uses TRBV19 and TRBJ2-1; 14 bases in between match TRBD2. The specimen sequenced was PBMCs. This receptor was identified in a girl between 10 and 17 years old in good health and CMV-seropositive. The DNA sequence reads TGTGCCAGTAGTAGACTAGCGGGAGGGCCCTACAATGAGCAGTTCTTC. Protein translation: CASSRLAGGPYNEQFF. Reference TRBV19 and TRBJ2-1 genes cover what lies past the CDR3, so the full variable domain is DGGITQSPKYLFRKEGQNVTLSCEQNLNHDAMYWYRQDPGQGLRLIYYSQIVNDFQKGDIAEGYSVSREKKESFPLTVTSAQKNPTAFYLCASSRLAGGPYNEQFFGPGTRLTVL.